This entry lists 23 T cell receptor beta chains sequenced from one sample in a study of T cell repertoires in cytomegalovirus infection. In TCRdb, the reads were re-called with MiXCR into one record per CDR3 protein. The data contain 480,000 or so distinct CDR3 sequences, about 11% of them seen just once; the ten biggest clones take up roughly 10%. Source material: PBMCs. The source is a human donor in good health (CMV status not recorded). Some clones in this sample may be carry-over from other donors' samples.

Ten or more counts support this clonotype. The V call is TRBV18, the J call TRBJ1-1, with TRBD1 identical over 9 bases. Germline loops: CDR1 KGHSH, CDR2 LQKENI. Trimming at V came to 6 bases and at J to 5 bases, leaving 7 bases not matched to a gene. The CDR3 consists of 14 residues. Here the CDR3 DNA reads TGTGCCAGCTCGGAGACAGGGGGACAGACTGAAGCTTTCTTT. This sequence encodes CASSETGGQTEAFF.

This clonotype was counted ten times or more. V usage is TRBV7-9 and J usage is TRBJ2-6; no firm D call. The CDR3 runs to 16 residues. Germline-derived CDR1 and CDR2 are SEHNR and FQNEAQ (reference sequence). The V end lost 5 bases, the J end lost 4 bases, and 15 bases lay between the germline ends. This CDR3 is CASSPPKGSGANVLTF. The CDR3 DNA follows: TGTGCCAGCAGCCCGCCGAAGGGTTCGGGGGCCAACGTCCTGACTTTC.

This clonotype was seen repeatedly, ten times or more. The CDR3 is CASSFFEETQYF. In nucleotides, the CDR3 is TGTGCCAGCAGCTTCTTTGAGGAGACCCAGTACTTC. The V and J genes are TRBV11-2 and TRBJ2-5; D is ambiguous. Trimming removed 3 bases at V and 5 bases at J, with 7 bases between. CDR1 and CDR2 (germline): SGHAT, FQNNGV. This CDR3 is built from 12 residues.

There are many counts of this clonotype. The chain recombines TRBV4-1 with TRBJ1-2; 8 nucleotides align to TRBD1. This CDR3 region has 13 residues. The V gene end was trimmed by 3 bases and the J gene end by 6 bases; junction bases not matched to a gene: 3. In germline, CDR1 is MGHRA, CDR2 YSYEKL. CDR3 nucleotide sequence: TGCGCCAGCAGCCAGCCAGGGGGCAATGGCTACACCTTC. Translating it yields CASSQPGGNGYTF.

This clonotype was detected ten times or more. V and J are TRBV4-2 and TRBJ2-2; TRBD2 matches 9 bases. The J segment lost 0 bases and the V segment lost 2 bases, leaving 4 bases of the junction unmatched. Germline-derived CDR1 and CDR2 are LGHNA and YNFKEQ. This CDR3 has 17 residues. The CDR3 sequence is CASSQKTSGTNTGELFF. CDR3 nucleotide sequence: TGTGCCAGCAGCCAAAAGACTAGCGGAACGAACACCGGGGAGCTGTTTTTT.

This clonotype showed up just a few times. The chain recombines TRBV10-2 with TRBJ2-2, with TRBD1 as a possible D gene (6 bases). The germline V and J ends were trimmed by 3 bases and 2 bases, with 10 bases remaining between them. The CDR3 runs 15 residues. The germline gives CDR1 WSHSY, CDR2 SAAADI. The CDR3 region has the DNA TGCGCCAGCAGTGACAGGGGCCAAAACACCGGGGAGCTGTTTTTT. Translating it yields CASSDRGQNTGELFF.

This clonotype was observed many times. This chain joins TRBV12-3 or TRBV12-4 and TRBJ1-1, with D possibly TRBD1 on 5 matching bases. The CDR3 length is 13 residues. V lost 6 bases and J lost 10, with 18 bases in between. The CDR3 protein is CASSRNVQGRAFF. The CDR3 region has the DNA TGTGCCAGCAGCAGGAATGTTCAGGGTAGAGCTTTCTTT.

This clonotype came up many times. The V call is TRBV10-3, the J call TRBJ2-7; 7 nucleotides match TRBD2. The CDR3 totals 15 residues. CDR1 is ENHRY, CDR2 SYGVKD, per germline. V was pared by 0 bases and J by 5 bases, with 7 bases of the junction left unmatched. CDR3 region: CAISESAGEPHEQYF. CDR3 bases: TGTGCCATCAGTGAGTCTGCGGGAGAACCCCACGAGCAGTACTTC.

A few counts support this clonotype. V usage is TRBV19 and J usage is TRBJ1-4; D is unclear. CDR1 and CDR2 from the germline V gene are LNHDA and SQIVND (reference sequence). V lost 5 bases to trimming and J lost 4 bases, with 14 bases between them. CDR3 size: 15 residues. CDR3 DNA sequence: TGTGCCAGTAGTCCCTGGACGGTTGATAATGAAAAACTGTTTTTT. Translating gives CASSPWTVDNEKLFF.

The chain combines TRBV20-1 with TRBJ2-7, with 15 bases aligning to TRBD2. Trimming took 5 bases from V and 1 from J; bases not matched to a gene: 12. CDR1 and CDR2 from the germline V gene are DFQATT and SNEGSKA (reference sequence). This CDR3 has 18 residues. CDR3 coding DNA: TGCAGTGCTCGCCCGACCGGGACTAGCGGGGGGTTGTCCTACGAGCAGTACTTC. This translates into CSARPTGTSGGLSYEQYF.

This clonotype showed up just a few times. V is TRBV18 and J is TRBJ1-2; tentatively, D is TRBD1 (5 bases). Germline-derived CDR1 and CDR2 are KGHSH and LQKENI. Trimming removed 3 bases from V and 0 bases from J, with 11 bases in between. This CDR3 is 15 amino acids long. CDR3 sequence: CASSPGTEANYGYTF. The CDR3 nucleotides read TGTGCCAGCTCACCGGGGACTGAAGCTAACTATGGCTACACCTTC.

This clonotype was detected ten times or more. In nucleotides, the CDR3 is TGTGCCAGCAGCCAGTTAACTAATGAAAAACTGTTTTTT. Translated: CASSQLTNEKLFF. The chain combines TRBV14 with TRBJ1-4; D not certain. The CDR3 sequence is 13 residues long. In germline, CDR1 is SGHDN, CDR2 FVKESK. Trimming removed 3 bases from V and 1 base from J, with 3 bases in between.

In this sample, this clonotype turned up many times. CDR3 nucleotide sequence: TGTGCCAGCAGCCCGGCGGGGGGAAATGAAGCTTTCTTT. Translating it yields CASSPAGGNEAFF. This chain uses TRBV11-2 with TRBJ1-1, with TRBD1 as a possible D gene (5 bases). The CDR3 length is 13 residues. V lost 5 bases, J lost 7 bases, and 14 bases lay in between. Germline-derived CDR1 and CDR2 are SGHAT and FQNNGV.

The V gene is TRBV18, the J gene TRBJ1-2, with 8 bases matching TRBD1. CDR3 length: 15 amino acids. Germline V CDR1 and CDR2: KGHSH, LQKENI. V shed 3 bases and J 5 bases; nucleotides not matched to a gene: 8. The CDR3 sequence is CASSPPGQGRYGYTF. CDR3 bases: TGTGCCAGCTCACCCCCCGGACAGGGACGGTATGGCTACACCTTC.

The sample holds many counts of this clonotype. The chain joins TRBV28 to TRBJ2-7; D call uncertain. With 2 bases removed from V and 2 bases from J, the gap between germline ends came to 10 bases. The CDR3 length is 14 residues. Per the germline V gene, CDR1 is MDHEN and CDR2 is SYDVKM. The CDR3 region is CASSLIALAYEQYF. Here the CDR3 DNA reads TGTGCCAGCAGTTTAATCGCTCTCGCCTACGAGCAGTACTTC. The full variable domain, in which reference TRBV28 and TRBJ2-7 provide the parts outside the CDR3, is DVKVTQSSRYLVKRTGEKVFLECVQDMDHENMFWYRQDPGLGLRLIYFSYDVKMKEKGDIPEGYSVSREKKERFSLILESASTNQTSMYLCASSLIALAYEQYFGPGTRLTVT.

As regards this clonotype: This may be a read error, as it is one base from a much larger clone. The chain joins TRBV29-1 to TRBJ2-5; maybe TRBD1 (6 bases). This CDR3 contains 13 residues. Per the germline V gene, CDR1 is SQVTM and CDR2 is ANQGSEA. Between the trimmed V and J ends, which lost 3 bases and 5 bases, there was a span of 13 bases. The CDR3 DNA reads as TGCAGCGTTGATGGGGGAAGGGGGGAGACCCAGTACTTC. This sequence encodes CSVDGGRGETQYF.

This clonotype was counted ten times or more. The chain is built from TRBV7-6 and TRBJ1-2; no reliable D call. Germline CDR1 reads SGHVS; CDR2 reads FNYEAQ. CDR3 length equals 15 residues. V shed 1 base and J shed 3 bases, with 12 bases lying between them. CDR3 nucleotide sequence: TGTGCCAGCAGCTTAGGAGCTAGGGCAGACTATGGCTACACCTTC. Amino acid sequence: CASSLGARADYGYTF.

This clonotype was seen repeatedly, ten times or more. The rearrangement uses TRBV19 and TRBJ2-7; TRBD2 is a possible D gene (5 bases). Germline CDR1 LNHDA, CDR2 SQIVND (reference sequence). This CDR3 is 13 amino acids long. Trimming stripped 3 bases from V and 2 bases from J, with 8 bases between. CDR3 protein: CASSMKRTYEQYF. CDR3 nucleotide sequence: TGTGCCAGTAGTATGAAGCGGACCTACGAGCAGTACTTC.

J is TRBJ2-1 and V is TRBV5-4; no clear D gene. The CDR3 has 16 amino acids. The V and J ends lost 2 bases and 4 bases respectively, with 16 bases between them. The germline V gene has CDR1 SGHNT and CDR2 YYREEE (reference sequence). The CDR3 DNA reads TGTGCCAGCAGCTTACTGATTGATTTGGGATACAATGAGCAGTTCTTC. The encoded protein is CASSLLIDLGYNEQFF.

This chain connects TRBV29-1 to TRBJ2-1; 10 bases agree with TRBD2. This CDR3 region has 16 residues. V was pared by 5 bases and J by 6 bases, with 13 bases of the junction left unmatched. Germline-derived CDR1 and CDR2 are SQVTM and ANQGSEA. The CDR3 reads CSVPLSGRANANEQFF. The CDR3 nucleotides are TGCAGCGTTCCTCTCAGCGGGAGGGCCAACGCCAATGAGCAGTTCTTC.

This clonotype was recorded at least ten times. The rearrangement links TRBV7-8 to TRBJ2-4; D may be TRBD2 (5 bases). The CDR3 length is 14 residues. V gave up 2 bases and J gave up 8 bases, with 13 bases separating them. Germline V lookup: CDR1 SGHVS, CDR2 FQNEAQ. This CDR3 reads CASSLQGSADIQYF. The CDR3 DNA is TGTGCCAGCAGCTTACAAGGATCAGCGGACATTCAGTACTTC.

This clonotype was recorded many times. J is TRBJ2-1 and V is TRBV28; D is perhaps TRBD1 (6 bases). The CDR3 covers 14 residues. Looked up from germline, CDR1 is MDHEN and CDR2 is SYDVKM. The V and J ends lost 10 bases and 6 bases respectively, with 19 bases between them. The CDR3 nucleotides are TGTGCCATAAGTGGGGGCCGGAGTCCCAATGAGCAGTTCTTC. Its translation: CAISGGRSPNEQFF. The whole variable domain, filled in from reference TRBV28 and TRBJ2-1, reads DVKVTQSSRYLVKRTGEKVFLECVQDMDHENMFWYRQDPGLGLRLIYFSYDVKMKEKGDIPEGYSVSREKKERFSLILESASTNQTSMYLCAISGGRSPNEQFFGPGTRLTVL.

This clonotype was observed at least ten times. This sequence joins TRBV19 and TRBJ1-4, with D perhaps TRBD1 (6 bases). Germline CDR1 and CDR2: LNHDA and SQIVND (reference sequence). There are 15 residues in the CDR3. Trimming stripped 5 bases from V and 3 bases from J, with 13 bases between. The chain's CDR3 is CASSPWTAPNEKLFF. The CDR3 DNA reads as TGTGCCAGTAGTCCCTGGACAGCGCCTAATGAAAAACTGTTTTTT.